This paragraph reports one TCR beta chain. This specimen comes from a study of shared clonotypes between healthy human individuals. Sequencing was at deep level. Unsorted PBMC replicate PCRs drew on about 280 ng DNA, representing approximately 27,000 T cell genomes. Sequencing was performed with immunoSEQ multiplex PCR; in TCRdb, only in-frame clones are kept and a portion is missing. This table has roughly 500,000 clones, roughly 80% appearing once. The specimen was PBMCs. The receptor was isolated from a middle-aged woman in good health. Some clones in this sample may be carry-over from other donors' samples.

The CDR3 DNA is TGTGCCAGCAGTTACTCGGGAGAATCCAATGAAAAACTGTTTTTT. It yields the protein CASSYSGESNEKLFF. The chain recombines TRBV6-6 with TRBJ1-4; unclear D gene. V lost 0 bases, J lost 5 bases, and 10 bases lay in between. Germline values: CDR1 MNHNY, CDR2 SVGAGI (reference sequence). The CDR3 totals 15 residues.